These 7 T cell receptor beta chains share one sample of origin, sequenced in a study of cytomegalovirus exposure and HLA in healthy donors. Both 60 Vbeta primers and 13 Jbeta primers went into the PCR. Sequencing was performed with immunoSEQ multiplex PCR; in TCRdb, only in-frame clones are kept and a portion is missing. The repertoire has over 130,000 clones, roughly three quarters of them found once; the top ten carry roughly 4%. Sequenced input: PBMCs. The receptors here all came from a human donor in good health.

This sequence joins TRBV5-6 and TRBJ1-1; 7 bases align to TRBD1. Trimming at V came to 4 bases and at J to 1 base, leaving 16 bases not matched to a gene. The CDR3 is 18 residues long. Looked up from germline, CDR1 is SGHDT and CDR2 is YYEEEE. The CDR3 DNA is TGTGCCAGCAGCAACCGGGAGGGGGCGATTCTCGGGAACACTGAAGCTTTCTTT. Translating it yields CASSNREGAILGNTEAFF.

The rearrangement links TRBV5-6 to TRBJ1-4, with D unresolved. Germline CDR1 reads SGHDT; CDR2 reads YYEEEE. The CDR3 is made up of 14 amino acids. Trimming shortened V by 4 bases and J by 0 bases, and 7 bases separated the two germline ends. CDR3 in DNA: TGTGCCAGCAGCCTCGTTTCAACTAATGAAAAACTGTTTTTT. Translated, it gives CASSLVSTNEKLFF.

This chain joins TRBV4-2 and TRBJ1-5; D not resolved. Germline V gene data show CDR1 as LGHNA and CDR2 as YNFKEQ. V was pared by 5 bases and J by 1 base, with 6 bases between. The length of the CDR3 is 13 residues. The chain's CDR3 is CASSFQSNQPQHF. CDR3 nucleotide sequence: TGTGCCAGCAGCTTCCAGAGCAATCAGCCCCAGCATTTT.

The J gene is TRBJ2-3, the V gene TRBV7-8; 10 bases match TRBD2. The CDR3 contains 20 residues. V was clipped by 5 bases and J by 2 bases; unmatched bases: 19. Germline values: CDR1 SGHVS, CDR2 FQNEAQ. CDR3 loop: CASSTGLAVLWSETTDTQYF. CDR3 bases: TGTGCCAGCAGCACCGGACTAGCGGTCCTGTGGAGTGAGACCACAGATACGCAGTATTTT.

As to this clone: The CDR3 carries no conserved terminal phenylalanine or tryptophan, so it likely arises from a read error. The V call is TRBV20-1, the J call TRBJ1-1; the D gene is possibly TRBD1 (5 bases). Germline V gene data show CDR1 as DFQATT and CDR2 as SNEGSKA (reference sequence). The CDR3 sequence is 11 residues long. V was pared by 5 bases and J by 5 bases, with 9 bases between. CDR3 region: CSAGGGTEAFL. CDR3 DNA: TGCAGTGCTGGGGGTGGGACTGAAGCTTTCCTT.

The chain has TRBV14 and TRBJ2-1; 8 bases align to TRBD2. The trim removed 4 bases at V and 2 bases at J, leaving 1 base unmatched. Germline CDR1 and CDR2: SGHDN and FVKESK. The CDR3 is 14 amino acids. The CDR3 here is CASSPGGAYNEQFF. The CDR3 nucleotides read TGTGCCAGCAGCCCCGGGGGGGCCTACAATGAGCAGTTCTTC. Based on the CDR3 plus reference TRBV14 and TRBJ2-1, the full variable domain is EAGVTQFPSHSVIEKGQTVTLRCDPISGHDNLYWYRRVMGKEIKFLLHFVKESKQDESGMPNNRFLAERTGGTYSTLKVQPAELEDSGVYFCASSPGGAYNEQFFGPGTRLTVL.

The chain carries TRBV2 and TRBJ1-6; 7 nucleotides line up with TRBD1. With V trimmed by 4 bases and J by 0 bases, 3 bases remained unmatched. This CDR3 contains 16 residues. CDR1 SNHLY and CDR2 FYNNEI come from the germline V gene. For the CDR3, the DNA is TGTGCCAGCAGTGCCAGGGGGAGCTCCTATAATTCACCCCTCCACTTT. Translating it yields CASSARGSSYNSPLHF.